The T cell receptor beta chain described here comes from a study of blood T cell repertoires in COVID-19. Some clones are missing from TCRdb's copy, which holds only in-frame ones; the method was immunoSEQ multiplex PCR. The table records approximately 440,000 clones, around 90% of them present only once. The sample was PBMCs or T cells enriched from blood (not recorded which). The sequence was obtained from a man younger than 35 who had recovered from COVID-19.

The CDR3 bases are TGTGCCAGCAGCACCCGTTCACCGGGACAGGGAAATGGCTACACCTTC. Its protein product is CASSTRSPGQGNGYTF. This chain uses TRBV7-8 with TRBJ1-2; 9 positions agree with TRBD1. The ends lost 5 bases at V and 6 bases at J; junction bases unmatched: 13. Germline V CDR1 and CDR2: SGHVS, FQNEAQ. The CDR3 loop spans 16 amino acids. Filled out from reference TRBV7-8 and TRBJ1-2, the complete variable domain reads GAGVSQSPRYKVAKRGQDVALRCDPISGHVSLFWYQQALGQGPEFLTYFQNEAQLDKSGLPSDRFFAERPEGSVSTLKIQRTQQEDSAVYLCASSTRSPGQGNGYTFGSGTRLTVV.